This TCR beta chain was obtained from a study of Graves' ophthalmopathy and Graves' hyperthyroidism. The CDR3 covers 16 residues. Germline lookup yields CDR1 LNHDA and CDR2 SQIVND (reference sequence). Trimming shortened V by 10 bases and J by 0 bases, and 21 bases separated the two germline ends. The diagnosis was founded upon clinical symptoms, serum thyroxine, TRAb, thyroid ultrasound and orbital computed tomography. Findings of the study overall: It was with around 71% sensitivity and just under 75% specificity that the model predicted ophthalmopathy progression. Blood also harbored most expanded thyroid clonotypes above 0.001 frequency. Stable hyperthyroidism and ophthalmopathy were told apart by a 13-signature model, which achieved 85% to 90% sensitivity and around 80% specificity.

This clonotype was observed a few times. The antigen is undetermined. For repertoire sequencing, the TCR beta CDR3 regions were amplified from RNA transcripts. First-round RT-PCR used HTBI primers; second-round multiplex PCR followed. MiXCR was run by TCRdb on the multiplex PCR reads, yielding one entry per CDR3 protein. The sample has 1 million to 1.3 million distinct CDR3 sequences, about 40% seen once. The sequenced sample consisted of peripheral blood or thyroid tissue (not recorded which). This sequence was found in an adult man with Graves' hyperthyroidism. The chain has TRBV19 and TRBJ1-1; TRBD1 is a possible D gene (6 bases). This chain's CDR3 is CATQDSARRMNTEAFF. CDR3 in DNA: TGTGCCACCCAGGACAGCGCCAGAAGAATGAACACTGAAGCTTTCTTT.